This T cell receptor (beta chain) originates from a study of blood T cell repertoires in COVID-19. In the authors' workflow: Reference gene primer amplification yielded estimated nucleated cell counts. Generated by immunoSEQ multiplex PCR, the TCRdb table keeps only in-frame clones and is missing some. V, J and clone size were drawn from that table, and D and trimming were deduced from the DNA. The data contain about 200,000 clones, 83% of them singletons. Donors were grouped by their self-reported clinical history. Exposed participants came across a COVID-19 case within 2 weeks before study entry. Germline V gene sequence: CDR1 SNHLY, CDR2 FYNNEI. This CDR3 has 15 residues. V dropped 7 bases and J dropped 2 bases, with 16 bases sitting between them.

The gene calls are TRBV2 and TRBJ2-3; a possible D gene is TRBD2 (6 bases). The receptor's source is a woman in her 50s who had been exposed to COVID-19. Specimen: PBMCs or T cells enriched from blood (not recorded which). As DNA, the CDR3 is TGTGCCAGCAAGGGGCTAGCGTCGATCACAGATACGCAGTATTTT. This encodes CASKGLASITDTQYF.